The T cell receptor beta chain described here comes from a study of HIV-infected patients and healthy controls. Only a few counts were recorded for this clonotype. The V gene's germline CDR1 is SGHTA and CDR2 FQGNSA. The CDR3 sequence is 14 residues long. Deletions cut 4 bases from V and 8 bases from J, with 15 bases between. MiXCR, applied by TCRdb to the 5' RACE reads, yields one record per CDR3 protein. The sample consists of 60,000 to 75,000 distinct CDR3 sequences, about 15% of them appearing once. The sequencing input was CD4+ T cells from blood. This sequence joins TRBV7-2 and TRBJ2-1; maybe TRBD2 (6 bases). This TCR was sampled from a human donor in good health. The DNA for the CDR3 is TGTGCCAGCAGCTCCGCTTGGGCGGGGTATGAGCAGTTCTTC. Translation: CASSSAWAGYEQFF.